This T cell receptor beta chain comes out of a study of regulatory T cells in long-lasting Graves disease. Overall study findings and caveats: Persistent disease favored TRBV28, TRBJ1-2 and TRBJ2-5.

Described time point: newly diagnosed GD, antithyroid drugs for less than 3 months. Following extraction of RNA from PBMCs, that RNA was used to make the TCR library. Graves' disease diagnosis used American Thyroid Association guidelines. CDR1 is KGHSH, CDR2 LQKENI, per germline. This CDR3 region has 13 residues. V lost 6 bases and J 0 bases, leaving 8 bases between the germline ends. Relying on iRepertoire HTBI primers and Arm-PCR of CDR3 regions, the team built TCR beta libraries. Each CDR3 protein gets one entry after TCRdb re-called the multiplex PCR reads with MiXCR. This table holds some 500,000 distinct CDR3 sequences, 13% found once. This clonotype has a handful of counts. No antigen is known for it. The same data also contributed to another study, on T cells in Graves' hyperthyroidism and ophthalmopathy. From that study: Diagnostic decisions used clinical symptoms, serum thyroxine and TRAb, thyroid ultrasound and orbital computed tomography. Ophthalmopathy was told apart from stable hyperthyroidism by a 13 V-J model.

V gene TRBV18 combines with J gene TRBJ1-1; D not resolved. The sequence came from a man aged 25-45 years with Graves disease. The sequencing used peripheral blood mononuclear cells (PBMCs), collected at new diagnosis, from a patient treated with antithyroid drugs. As DNA, the CDR3 is TGTGCCAGCTCGGAGAGCCTGAACACTGAAGCTTTCTTT. Protein product: CASSESLNTEAFF.